Detailed here is one T cell receptor (beta chain). Methods used by the authors: Amplifying reference gene primers gave estimates of nucleated cell counts. Here immunoSEQ multiplex PCR was the method, and the copy in TCRdb shows in-frame clones only, minus some. The V and J calls and the clone size are those of that table, but D and trimming were determined from the DNA. The sample has approximately 97,000 clones, 87% seen once; the top ten hold less than 20%. CDR3 length equals 13 residues. The germline gives CDR1 SGHNT, CDR2 YYREEE (reference sequence). The V end was cut by 5 bases, the J end by 0 bases, with 8 bases between. This entry belongs to a study of blood T cell repertoires in COVID-19. Study-wide context: Both acute and convalescent COVID-19 samples were obtained from the United States, Italy and Spain. From T cells, B-cell-depleted T cells, or PBMCs came the material, which was cDNA or gDNA.

The sequenced sample consisted of peripheral blood. This sequence was found in a human donor in a cohort sampled during active COVID-19. The V and J genes are TRBV5-4 and TRBJ1-1; D is unresolved. This chain's CDR3 is CASRRAVNTEAFF. The CDR3, as DNA: TGTGCCAGCAGGAGGGCGGTGAACACTGAAGCTTTCTTT.